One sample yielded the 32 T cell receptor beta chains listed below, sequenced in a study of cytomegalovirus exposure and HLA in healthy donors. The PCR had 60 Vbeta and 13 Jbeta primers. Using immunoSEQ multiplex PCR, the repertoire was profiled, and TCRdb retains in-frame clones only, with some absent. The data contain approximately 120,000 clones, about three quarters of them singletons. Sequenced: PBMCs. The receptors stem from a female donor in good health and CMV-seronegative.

CDR3 protein: CASPPFRGTAEQYF. The CDR3 DNA is TGCGCCAGCCCTCCCTTCAGGGGTACCGCCGAGCAGTACTTC. The V gene is TRBV5-1, the J gene TRBJ2-7; maybe TRBD1 (6 bases). The CDR3 runs 14 residues. CDR1 and CDR2 (germline): SGHRS, YFSETQ. V was shortened by 7 bases and J by 6 bases, with 20 bases between the two germline ends.

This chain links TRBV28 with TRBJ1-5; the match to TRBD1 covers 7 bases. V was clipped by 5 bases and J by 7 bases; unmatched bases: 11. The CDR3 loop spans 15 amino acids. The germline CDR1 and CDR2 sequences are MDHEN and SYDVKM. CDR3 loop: CASSKRGTAEQPQHF. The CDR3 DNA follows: TGTGCCAGCAGTAAACGGGGGACAGCAGAGCAGCCCCAGCATTTT.

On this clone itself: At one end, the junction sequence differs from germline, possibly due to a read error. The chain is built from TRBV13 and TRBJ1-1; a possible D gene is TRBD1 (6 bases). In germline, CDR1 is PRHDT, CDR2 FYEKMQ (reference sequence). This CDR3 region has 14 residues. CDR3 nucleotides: TGTGCCAGCAGCATAGGGGGGAGGTCGACTGAAGCTTTCTTT. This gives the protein CASSIGGRSTEAFF.

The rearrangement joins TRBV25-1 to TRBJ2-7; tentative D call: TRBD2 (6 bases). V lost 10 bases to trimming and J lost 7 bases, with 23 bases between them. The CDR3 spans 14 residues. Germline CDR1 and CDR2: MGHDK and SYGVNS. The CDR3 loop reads CATKSQRAAGEQYF. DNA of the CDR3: TGTGCCACCAAATCCCAACGTGCTGCGGGGGAGCAGTACTTC.

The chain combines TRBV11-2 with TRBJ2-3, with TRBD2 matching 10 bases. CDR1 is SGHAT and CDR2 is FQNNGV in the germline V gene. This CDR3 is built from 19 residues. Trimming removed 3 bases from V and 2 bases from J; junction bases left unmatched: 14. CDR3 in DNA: TGTGCCAGCAGCTTTCCTAGCGGGGGCCGCCGTACTTACACAGATACGCAGTATTTT. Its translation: CASSFPSGGRRTYTDTQYF.

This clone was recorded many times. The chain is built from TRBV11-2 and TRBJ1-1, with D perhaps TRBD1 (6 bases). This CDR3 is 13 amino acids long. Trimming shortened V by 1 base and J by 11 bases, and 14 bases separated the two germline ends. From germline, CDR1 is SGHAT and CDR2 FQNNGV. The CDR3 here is CASSLAAAGDAFF. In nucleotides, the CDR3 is TGTGCCAGCAGCTTAGCGGCGGCAGGGGATGCTTTCTTT.

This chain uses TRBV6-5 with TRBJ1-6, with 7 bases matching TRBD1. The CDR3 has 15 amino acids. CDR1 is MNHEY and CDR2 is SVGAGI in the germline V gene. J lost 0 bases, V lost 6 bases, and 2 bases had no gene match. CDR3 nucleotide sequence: TGTGCCAGCAGGAACAGGGGCTCCTATAATTCACCCCTCCACTTT. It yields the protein CASRNRGSYNSPLHF.

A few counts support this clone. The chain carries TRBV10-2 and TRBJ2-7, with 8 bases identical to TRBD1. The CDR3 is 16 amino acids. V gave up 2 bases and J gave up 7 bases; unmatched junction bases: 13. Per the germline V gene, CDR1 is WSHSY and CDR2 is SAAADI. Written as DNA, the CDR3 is TGCGCCAGCAGTGAGCCCCAGGGGGCGACTCAAGGTGAGCAGTACTTC. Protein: CASSEPQGATQGEQYF.

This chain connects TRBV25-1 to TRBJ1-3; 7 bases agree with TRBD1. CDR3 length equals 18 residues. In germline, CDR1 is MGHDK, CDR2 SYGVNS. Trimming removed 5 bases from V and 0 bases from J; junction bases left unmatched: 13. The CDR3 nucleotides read TGTGCCAGCAGTCTAGGGGGCGACAGGATCGTCTCTGGAAACACCATATATTTT. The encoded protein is CASSLGGDRIVSGNTIYF.

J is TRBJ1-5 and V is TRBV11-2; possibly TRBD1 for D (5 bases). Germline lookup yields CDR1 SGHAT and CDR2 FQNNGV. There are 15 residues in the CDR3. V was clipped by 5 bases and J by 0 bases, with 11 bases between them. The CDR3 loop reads CASSQDTYSNQPQHF. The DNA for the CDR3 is TGTGCCAGCAGCCAGGACACTTATAGCAATCAGCCCCAGCATTTT.

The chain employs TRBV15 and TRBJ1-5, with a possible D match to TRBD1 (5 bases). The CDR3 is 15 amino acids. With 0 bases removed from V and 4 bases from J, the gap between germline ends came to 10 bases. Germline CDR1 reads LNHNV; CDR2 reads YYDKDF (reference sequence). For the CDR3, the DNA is TGTGCCACCAGCAGAGATGGACGGACAAATCAGCCCCAGCATTTT. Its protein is CATSRDGRTNQPQHF.

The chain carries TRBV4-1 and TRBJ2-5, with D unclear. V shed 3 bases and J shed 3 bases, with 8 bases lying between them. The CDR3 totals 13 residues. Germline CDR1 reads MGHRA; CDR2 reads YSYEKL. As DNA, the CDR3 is TGCGCCAGCAGCCATGAGGCGGAAGAGACCCAGTACTTC. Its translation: CASSHEAEETQYF.

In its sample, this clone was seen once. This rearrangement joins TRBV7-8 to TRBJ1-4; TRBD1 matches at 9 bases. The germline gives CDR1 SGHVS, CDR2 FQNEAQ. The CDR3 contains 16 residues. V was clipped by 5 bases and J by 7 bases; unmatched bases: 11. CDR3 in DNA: TGTGCCAGCAGCCCAGGGACAGGGTCCTTTCTTGAAAAACTGTTTTTT. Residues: CASSPGTGSFLEKLFF.

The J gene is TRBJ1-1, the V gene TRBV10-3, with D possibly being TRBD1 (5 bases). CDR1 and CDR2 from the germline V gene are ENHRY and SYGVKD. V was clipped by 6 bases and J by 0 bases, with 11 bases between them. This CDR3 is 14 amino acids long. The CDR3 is CAISQPGLNTEAFF. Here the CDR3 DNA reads TGTGCCATCAGCCAACCAGGGTTGAACACTGAAGCTTTCTTT.

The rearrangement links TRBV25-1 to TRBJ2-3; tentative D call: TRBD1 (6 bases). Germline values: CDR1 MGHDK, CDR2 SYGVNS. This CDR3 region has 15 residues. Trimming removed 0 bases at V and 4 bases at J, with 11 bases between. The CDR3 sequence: CASSEYWAGADTQYF. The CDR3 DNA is TGTGCCAGCAGTGAATATTGGGCAGGGGCAGATACGCAGTATTTT.

The CDR3 reads CASSWSGVGAFF. The DNA for the CDR3 is TGTGCCAGCAGCTGGTCGGGGGTAGGAGCTTTCTTT. The gene calls are TRBV5-8 and TRBJ1-1, with TRBD1 as a possible D gene (5 bases). Germline-derived CDR1 and CDR2 are SGHTS and YDEGEE. V was shortened by 3 bases and J by 10 bases, with 13 bases between the two germline ends. The CDR3 loop spans 12 amino acids.

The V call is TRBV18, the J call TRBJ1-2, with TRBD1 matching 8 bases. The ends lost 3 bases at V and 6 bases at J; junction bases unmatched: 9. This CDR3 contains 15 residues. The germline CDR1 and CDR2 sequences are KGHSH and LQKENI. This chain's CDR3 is CASSPDRQGADGYTF. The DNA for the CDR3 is TGTGCCAGCTCACCGGACCGGCAGGGGGCGGATGGCTACACCTTC.

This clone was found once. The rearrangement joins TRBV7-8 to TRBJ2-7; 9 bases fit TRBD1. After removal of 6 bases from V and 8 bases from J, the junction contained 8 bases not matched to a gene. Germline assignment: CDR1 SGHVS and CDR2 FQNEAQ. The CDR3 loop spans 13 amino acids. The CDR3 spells CASSPGTGLQQYF. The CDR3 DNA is TGTGCCAGCAGTCCCGGGACAGGGCTCCAGCAGTACTTC.

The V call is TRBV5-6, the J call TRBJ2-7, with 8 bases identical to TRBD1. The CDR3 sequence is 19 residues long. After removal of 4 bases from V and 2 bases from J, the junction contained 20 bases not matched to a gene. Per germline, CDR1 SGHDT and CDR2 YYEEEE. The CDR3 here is CASSAFGTGAGRLAYEQYF. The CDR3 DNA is TGTGCCAGCAGCGCCTTCGGGACAGGCGCTGGTAGACTAGCCTACGAGCAGTACTTC.

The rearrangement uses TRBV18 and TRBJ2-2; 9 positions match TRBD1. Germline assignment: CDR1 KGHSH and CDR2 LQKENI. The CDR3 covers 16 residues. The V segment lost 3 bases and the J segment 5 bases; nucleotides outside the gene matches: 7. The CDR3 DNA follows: TGTGCCAGCTCACCCCAAACCGGGACAGGGACCGGGGAGCTGTTTTTT. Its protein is CASSPQTGTGTGELFF.

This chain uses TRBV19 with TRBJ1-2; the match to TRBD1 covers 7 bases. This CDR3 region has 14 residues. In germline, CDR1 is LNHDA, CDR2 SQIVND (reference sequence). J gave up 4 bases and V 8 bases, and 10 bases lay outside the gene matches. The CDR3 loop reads CASSTGSGGYGYTF. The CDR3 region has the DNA TGTGCCAGTTCGACAGGGAGCGGGGGCTATGGCTACACCTTC. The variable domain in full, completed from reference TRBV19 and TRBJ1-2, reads DGGITQSPKYLFRKEGQNVTLSCEQNLNHDAMYWYRQDPGQGLRLIYYSQIVNDFQKGDIAEGYSVSREKKESFPLTVTSAQKNPTAFYLCASSTGSGGYGYTFGSGTRLTVV.

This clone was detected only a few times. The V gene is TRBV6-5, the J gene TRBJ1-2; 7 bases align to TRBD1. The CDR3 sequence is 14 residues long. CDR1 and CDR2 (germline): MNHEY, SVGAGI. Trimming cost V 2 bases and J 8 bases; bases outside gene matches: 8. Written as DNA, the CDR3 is TGTGCCAGCAGTTACCGCGGGACAGCAAGGGGCTACACCTTC. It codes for CASSYRGTARGYTF.

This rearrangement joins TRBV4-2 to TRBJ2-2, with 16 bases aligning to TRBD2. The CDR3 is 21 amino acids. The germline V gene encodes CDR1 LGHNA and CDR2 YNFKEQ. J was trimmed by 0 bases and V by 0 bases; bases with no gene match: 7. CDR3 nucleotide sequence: TGTGCCAGCAGCCAAGATCGGGGACTAGCGGGGGGGAACGCGAACACCGGGGAGCTGTTTTTT. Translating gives CASSQDRGLAGGNANTGELFF.

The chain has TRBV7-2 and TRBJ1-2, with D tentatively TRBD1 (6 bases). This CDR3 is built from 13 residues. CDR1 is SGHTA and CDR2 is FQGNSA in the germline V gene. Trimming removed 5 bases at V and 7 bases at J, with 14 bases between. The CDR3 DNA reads TGTGCCAGCAGCAAACAGGGTTGGGGTGGCTACACCTTC. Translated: CASSKQGWGGYTF.

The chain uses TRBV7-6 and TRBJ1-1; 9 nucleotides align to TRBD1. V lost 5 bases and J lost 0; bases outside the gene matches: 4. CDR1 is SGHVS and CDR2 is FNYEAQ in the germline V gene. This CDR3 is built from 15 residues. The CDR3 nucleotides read TGTGCCAGCAGCGCCGGGACAGGGATGAACACTGAAGCTTTCTTT. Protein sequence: CASSAGTGMNTEAFF.

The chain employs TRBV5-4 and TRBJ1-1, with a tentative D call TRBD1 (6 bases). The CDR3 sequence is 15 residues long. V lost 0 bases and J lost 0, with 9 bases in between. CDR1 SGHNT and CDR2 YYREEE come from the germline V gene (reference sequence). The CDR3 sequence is CASSLAGALNTEAFF. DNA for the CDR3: TGTGCCAGCAGCTTGGCAGGGGCTTTGAACACTGAAGCTTTCTTT.

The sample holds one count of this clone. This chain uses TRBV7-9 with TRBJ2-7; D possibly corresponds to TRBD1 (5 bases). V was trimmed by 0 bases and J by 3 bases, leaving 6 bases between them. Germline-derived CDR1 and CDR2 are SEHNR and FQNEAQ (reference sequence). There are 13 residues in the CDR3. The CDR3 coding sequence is TGTGCCAGCAGCTTAGCACAGGTCTACGAGCAGTACTTC. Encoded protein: CASSLAQVYEQYF.

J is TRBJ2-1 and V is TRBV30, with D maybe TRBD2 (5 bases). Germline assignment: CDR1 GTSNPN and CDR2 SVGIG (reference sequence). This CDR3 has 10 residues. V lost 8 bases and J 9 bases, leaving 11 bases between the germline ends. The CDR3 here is CAHGRGEQFF. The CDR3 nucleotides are TGTGCCCATGGCCGGGGTGAGCAGTTCTTC.

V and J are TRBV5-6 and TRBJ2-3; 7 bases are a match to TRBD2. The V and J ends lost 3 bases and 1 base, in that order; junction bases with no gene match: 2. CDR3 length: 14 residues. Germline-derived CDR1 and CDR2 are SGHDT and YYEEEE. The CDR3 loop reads CASSSLAGTDTQYF. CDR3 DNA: TGTGCCAGCAGCTCCCTAGCGGGCACAGATACGCAGTATTTT.

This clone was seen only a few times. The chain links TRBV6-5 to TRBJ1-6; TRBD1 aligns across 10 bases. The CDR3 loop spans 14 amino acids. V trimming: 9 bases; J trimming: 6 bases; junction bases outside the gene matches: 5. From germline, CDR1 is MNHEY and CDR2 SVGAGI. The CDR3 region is CARGTGVCNSPLHF. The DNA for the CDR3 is TGTGCCAGAGGGACAGGGGTGTGTAATTCACCCCTCCACTTT.

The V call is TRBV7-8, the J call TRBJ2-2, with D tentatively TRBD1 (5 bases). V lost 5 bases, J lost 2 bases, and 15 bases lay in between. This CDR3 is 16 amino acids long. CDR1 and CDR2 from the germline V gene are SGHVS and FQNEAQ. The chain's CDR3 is CASSPPGRLNTGELFF. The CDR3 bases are TGTGCCAGCAGCCCGCCAGGGCGCTTAAACACCGGGGAGCTGTTTTTT.

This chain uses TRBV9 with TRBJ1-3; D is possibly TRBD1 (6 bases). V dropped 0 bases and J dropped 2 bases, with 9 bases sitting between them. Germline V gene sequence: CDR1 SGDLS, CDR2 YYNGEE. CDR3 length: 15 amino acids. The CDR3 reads CASSVVQGPGNTIYF. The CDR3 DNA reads TGTGCCAGCAGCGTAGTGCAGGGGCCTGGAAACACCATATATTTT.